These 9 T cell receptor beta chains were all obtained from the same sample, sequenced in a study of CD8 T cells in ankylosing spondylitis. Via MiXCR, TCRdb re-called the 5' RACE reads, giving one row per CDR3 protein. The sample holds about 250,000 distinct CDR3 sequences, under 20% seen once. Source material: blood, either unsorted or a sorted T cell fraction (not recorded which). The source of these receptors is a male donor with ankylosing spondylitis or in good health (not recorded which).

The chain has TRBV7-3 and TRBJ2-2; 12 nucleotides align to TRBD2. CDR1 and CDR2 (germline): SGHTA, FQGTGA. Trimming took 4 bases from V and 7 from J; bases not matched to a gene: 10. The CDR3 sequence is 17 residues long. CDR3 bases: TGTGCCAGCAGCTCAGATTCGACTAGCGGGAGTGGCGGGGAGCTGTTTTTT. Protein sequence: CASSSDSTSGSGGELFF.

The chain employs TRBV7-8 and TRBJ2-2; D uncertain. The V gene's germline CDR1 is SGHVS and CDR2 FQNEAQ. V shed 2 bases and J shed 1 base, with 8 bases lying between them. The CDR3 extends over 15 amino acids. The CDR3 sequence: CASSLFQENTGELFF. CDR3 DNA: TGTGCCAGCAGCTTATTCCAGGAGAACACCGGGGAGCTGTTTTTT.

J is TRBJ2-3 and V is TRBV5-6, with TRBD2 identical over 14 bases. Germline V CDR1 and CDR2: SGHDT, YYEEEE. V lost 3 bases, J lost 4 bases, and 10 bases stayed unmatched. This CDR3 region has 18 residues. In DNA, the CDR3 is TGTGCCAGCAGCTCACGACTAGCGGGAGGGCCGGGGGCAGATACGCAGTATTTT. This translates into CASSSRLAGGPGADTQYF.

This clonotype was seen more than once but under ten times. V and J are TRBV20-1 and TRBJ1-1, with TRBD1 identical over 7 bases. Trimming cost V 4 bases and J 3 bases; bases outside gene matches: 5. CDR3 length equals 13 residues. Per the germline V gene, CDR1 is DFQATT and CDR2 is SNEGSKA (reference sequence). The CDR3 protein is CSATTQGHTEAFF. CDR3 DNA: TGCAGTGCTACTACACAGGGGCACACTGAAGCTTTCTTT.

This clonotype was detected a few times. The chain has TRBV27 and TRBJ2-5; a possible D gene is TRBD2 (5 bases). The CDR3 has 15 residues. Germline V gene data show CDR1 as MNHEY and CDR2 as SMNVEV (reference sequence). Trimming left V 5 bases short and J 1 base short, with 14 bases between. CDR3 DNA: TGTGCCAGCAGTCCGGAGAGCGGATTCCAAGAGACCCAGTACTTC. The encoded protein is CASSPESGFQETQYF.

This clonotype occurred many times. J is TRBJ2-7 and V is TRBV4-3; 9 bases line up with TRBD2. This CDR3 is built from 16 residues. The J segment lost 5 bases and the V segment lost 0 bases, leaving 8 bases of the junction unmatched. CDR1 LGHNA and CDR2 YSLEER come from the germline V gene. The CDR3 spells CASSQDPLAGTHEQYF. CDR3 DNA: TGCGCCAGCAGCCAAGATCCCCTAGCGGGAACACACGAGCAGTACTTC.

This chain links TRBV4-3 with TRBJ2-3; maybe TRBD2 (6 bases). Germline-derived CDR1 and CDR2 are LGHNA and YSLEER. The CDR3 is 16 residues long. The germline V and J ends were trimmed by 0 bases and 2 bases, with 12 bases remaining between them. The CDR3: CASSQDTGRYTDTQYF. CDR3 bases: TGCGCCAGCAGCCAAGATACCGGGAGATACACAGATACGCAGTATTTT.

This clonotype was counted ten times or more. This chain connects TRBV4-3 to TRBJ2-7; D unresolved. Per germline, CDR1 LGHNA and CDR2 YSLEER. Trimming removed 0 bases from V and 7 bases from J, with 10 bases in between. CDR3 length: 13 amino acids. CDR3 nucleotide sequence: TGCGCCAGCAGCCAAGACTCATTCCGGGAGCAGTACTTC. Its translation is CASSQDSFREQYF.

In this sample, this clonotype turned up many times. The chain carries TRBV2 and TRBJ2-1; tentative D call: TRBD2 (6 bases). Germline CDR1 SNHLY, CDR2 FYNNEI. The CDR3 runs to 16 residues. V was pared by 0 bases and J by 7 bases, with 16 bases between. The CDR3 loop reads CASSEAGTGAGNEQFF. The CDR3 DNA sequence: TGTGCCAGCAGTGAAGCCGGGACTGGGGCTGGTAATGAGCAGTTCTTC.